The T cell receptor (beta chain) described here comes from a study of shared clonotypes between healthy human individuals. This CDR3 is built from 15 residues. The V gene's germline CDR1 is SGHTA and CDR2 FQGNSA. Trimming left V 6 bases short and J 0 bases short, with 15 bases between. Sequenced by immunoSEQ multiplex PCR; TCRdb stores in-frame clones only, minus some. The repertoire holds some 1,400,000 clones, with approximately 96% as singletons. The sample was naive CD4+ T cells sorted from blood. Indicated subset: CD45RA+ positively selected. The clonotype originates from a man younger than 45 in good health. The chain couples TRBV7-2 to TRBJ2-7; no definite D call. The CDR3 protein is CASSHGPTSSYEQYF. The CDR3 DNA follows: TGTGCCAGCAGTCATGGACCTACAAGCTCCTACGAGCAGTACTTC.